The clone carrying this T cell receptor beta chain has a handful of counts. Its antigen is as yet unknown. Per the germline V gene, CDR1 is SEHNR and CDR2 is FQNEAQ (reference sequence). The CDR3 is made up of 16 amino acids. Trimming cost V 4 bases and J 5 bases, with 20 bases left between them. Roughly three months, about 14 weeks, into antiretroviral therapy, follow-up blood was collected. The repertoire came from unfractionated whole blood and reflected all unsorted peripheral T cells. The data originate from a study of HIV-infected patients and healthy controls. General study results and limits: With just sixteen HIV-infected individuals processed, the findings' generality was considered strongly limited. Compared with healthy controls, HIV-infected patients showed less CDR3 sharing between individuals. HIV+ repertoires were severely depleted of MAIT alpha-chain CDR3s, unlike healthy controls. Compared with untreated HIV+ repertoires, healthy controls showed roughly threefold more distinct CDR3s and higher Shannon diversity.

cDNA was made from 500 ng RNA using alpha and beta constant primers. Each of the alpha and beta chains got its own library through chain-specific third strand synthesis with indices. From the 5' RACE reads, TCRdb called clonotypes with MiXCR, one entry per CDR3 protein. The profile covers thousands of distinct CDR3 sequences, with around 7.7% appearing a single time and more than 15% taken by the ten largest. The receptor comes from an adult with HIV infection. The gene calls are TRBV7-9 and TRBJ1-1; possible D gene TRBD1, 5 bases. The sample consisted of blood, taken during antiretroviral therapy. In nucleotides, the CDR3 is TGTGCCAGCAGCTCGACATCGGGACTCTTAAAGACTGAAGCTTTCTTT. It specifies CASSSTSGLLKTEAFF.